This T cell receptor beta chain is from a study of OX40 agonist ivuxolimab in advanced cancers. For the study at large: Among those enrolled, mean age was 60 years (range roughly 20 to 79) and 70% to 85% were male. The eligibility criteria allowed prior anti-PD-1, anti-PD-L1 or anti-CTLA-4 therapy, and under 50% had some.

A word on this clone: Its antigen is not known.

Germline trimming cut 6 bases from V and 2 bases from J; bases unmatched to any gene: 3. CDR3 length equals 15 residues. Germline V gene data show CDR1 as SNHLY and CDR2 as FYNNEI. Study-level points and caveats: Average numbers of expanded clones were greater in CD8+ T cells than in CD4+. Clonal expansion among partial responders at 0.1-3.0 mg/kg ranked near the lowest.

The method was immunoSEQ multiplex PCR; TCRdb's version includes in-frame clones alone and lacks a portion of them. The top ten hold approximately 5.1% of the sample, which has around 80,000 clones, roughly four fifths seen once. Material: CD4+ or CD8+ T cells sorted from blood, obtained in a trial of the OX40 agonist ivuxolimab. The source is an adult with an advanced solid tumor such as melanoma, head and neck, liver or kidney cancer. V usage is TRBV2 and J usage is TRBJ2-1; the match to TRBD1 covers 11 bases. Here the CDR3 DNA reads TGTGCCAGCAGCGGACAGGGGGCCGCCTACAATGAGCAGTTCTTC. Its protein is CASSGQGAAYNEQFF.